A single sample gave rise to the 17 T cell receptor beta chains below, sequenced in a study of regulatory T cells in long-lasting Graves disease (dated by TCRdb to about 2021). Read against the paper, the sample's time point label means: newly diagnosed GD, antithyroid drugs for less than 3 months. For both TCR sequencing and RNA sequencing, RNA was extracted from PBMCs using TRIzol. Library creation used multiplex PCR. Instrument used: Illumina HiSeq 4000. CDR3 regions were amplified by Arm-PCR with iRepertoire HTBI primers to construct TCR beta libraries. TCRdb applied fastp at Q25 and MiXCR to the public reads, then kept only in-frame beta chains. When rows share a CDR3 protein, they turn into one entry using the most common DNA and genes. For this sample the table gives approximately 400,000 distinct CDR3 sequences, of which roughly 15% were detected only once. Clones ranked in the top ten supply approximately 21% of the sample.

Sequencing was performed on peripheral blood mononuclear cells (PBMCs), taken at new diagnosis, from a patient treated with antithyroid drugs. These receptors were collected from a female donor with Graves disease.

In this sample, this clonotype turned up many times. The rearrangement links TRBV20-1 to TRBJ2-1; D is undetermined. This CDR3 contains 13 residues. V shed 4 bases and J shed 2 bases, with 9 bases lying between them. Looked up from germline, CDR1 is DFQATT and CDR2 is SNEGSKA (reference sequence). The CDR3 region has the DNA TGCAGTGCTATTCTCAGCCCCTACAATGAGCAGTTCTTC. Its protein is CSAILSPYNEQFF.

Here the CDR3 reads CSASSAFQRGVPYEQYF. The DNA for the CDR3 is TGCAGTGCTAGTTCTGCTTTTCAGCGGGGGGTCCCCTACGAGCAGTACTTC. The chain has TRBV20-1 and TRBJ2-7; 9 bases match TRBD2. Losses at the gene ends were 3 bases for V and 2 bases for J; bases not matched to a gene: 14. Looked up from germline, CDR1 is DFQATT and CDR2 is SNEGSKA (reference sequence). The CDR3 runs to 17 residues.

Concerning this clonotype: A far bigger clonotype differs at one base, so this is likely a read error. The V and J genes are TRBV7-2 and TRBJ2-2, with D hard to call. The CDR3 is 16 amino acids. Germline V gives CDR1 SGHTA, CDR2 FQGNSA. Trimming removed 4 bases from V and 5 bases from J, with 17 bases in between. The CDR3 here is CASSSTWAGVTGELFF. The CDR3, as DNA: TGTGCCAGCAGCTCGACGTGGGCAGGAGTTACCGGGGAGCTGTTTTTT.

The J gene is TRBJ2-6, the V gene TRBV3-1; the D call may be TRBD1 or TRBD2 (5 bases each). Per germline, CDR1 LGHDT and CDR2 YNNKEL (reference sequence). The CDR3 extends over 18 amino acids. V was trimmed by 3 bases and J by 1 base, leaving 16 bases between them. The CDR3 loop is CASSHQGRIVSGANVLTF. CDR3 coding DNA: TGTGCCAGCAGCCACCAGGGACGGATCGTTTCTGGGGCCAACGTCCTGACTTTC.

This clonotype was detected a few times. The CDR3 nucleotides are TGTGCCAGCAGTTATGACAGTTTTTATAGCAATCAGCCCCAGCATTTT. It is translated as CASSYDSFYSNQPQHF. The chain employs TRBV12-3 or TRBV12-4 and TRBJ1-5; D perhaps matches TRBD1 (5 bases). The CDR3 extends over 16 amino acids. V lost 4 bases and J lost 0, with 13 bases in between.

The table lists this clonotype with a few counts. The chain uses TRBV12-3 or TRBV12-4 and TRBJ1-4; no firm D call. The CDR3 has 16 amino acids. V lost 0 bases, J lost 0 bases, and 8 bases lay in between. As DNA, the CDR3 is TGTGCCAGCAGTTTAGCGGAGACTGCAACTAATGAAAAACTGTTTTTT. It encodes CASSLAETATNEKLFF.

This clonotype was observed many times. The rearrangement links TRBV12-3 or TRBV12-4 to TRBJ2-3; unclear D gene. The V end was cut by 6 bases, the J end by 0 bases, with 10 bases between. The CDR3 spans 14 residues. The CDR3 protein is CASSAVSSTDTQYF. The CDR3 DNA reads TGTGCCAGCAGCGCTGTTTCTAGCACAGATACGCAGTATTTT.

This clonotype was picked up one time. The chain carries TRBV28 and TRBJ2-1; 10 nucleotides match TRBD2. The trim removed 8 bases at V and 7 bases at J, leaving 11 bases unmatched. Germline V gene data show CDR1 as MDHEN and CDR2 as SYDVKM. The CDR3 runs 15 residues. The CDR3 sequence is CASHMPGLARNEQFF. The CDR3 nucleotides read TGTGCCAGCCACATGCCGGGACTAGCGCGTAATGAGCAGTTCTTC.

Concerning this clonotype: This may stem from a read error, because a much larger clone lies one nucleotide away. CDR3 protein: CASSWGLAGGQPLNEQFF. DNA of the CDR3: TGTGCCAGCAGCTGGGGACTAGCGGGAGGGCAACCTTTAAATGAGCAGTTCTTC. The rearrangement joins TRBV7-2 to TRBJ2-1; 16 bases fit TRBD2. Germline-derived CDR1 and CDR2 are SGHTA and FQGNSA. Trimming took 4 bases from V and 7 from J; bases not matched to a gene: 10. CDR3 length equals 18 residues.

Only a few counts were recorded for this clonotype. V is TRBV19 and J is TRBJ2-1; 12 bases line up with TRBD1. This CDR3 comprises 17 residues. Germline assignment: CDR1 LNHDA and CDR2 SQIVND (reference sequence). V shed 4 bases and J 8 bases; nucleotides not matched to a gene: 12. Here the CDR3 DNA reads TGTGCCAGTAGTAAAGAAGCGGGACAGGGGGCGATGTATGAGCAGTTCTTC. It encodes CASSKEAGQGAMYEQFF.

This clonotype appeared many times. The gene calls are TRBV12-3 or TRBV12-4 and TRBJ1-2; D is ambiguous. The CDR3 is 15 amino acids. Between the trimmed V and J ends, which lost 0 bases and 2 bases, there was a span of 10 bases. The CDR3 DNA follows: TGTGCCAGCAGTTTAGCCGGTTCCCCAAACTATGGCTACACCTTC. Residues: CASSLAGSPNYGYTF.

This clonotype occurred a few times. The V call is TRBV11-3, the J call TRBJ2-2, with TRBD1 matching over 8 bases. Germline V gene data show CDR1 as SGHNT and CDR2 as YENEEA. The CDR3 is 17 amino acids. After removal of 1 base from V and 3 bases from J, the junction contained 7 bases not matched to a gene. In DNA form, the CDR3 reads TGTGCCAGCAGCTTAGTACGGACGGACAGGGACACCGGGGAGCTGTTTTTT. Its protein product is CASSLVRTDRDTGELFF.

The chain employs TRBV4-1 and TRBJ2-2, with TRBD2 identical over 8 bases. Germline assignment: CDR1 MGHRA and CDR2 YSYEKL. The V gene end was trimmed by 8 bases and the J gene end by 6 bases; junction bases not matched to a gene: 14. The CDR3 covers 16 residues. CDR3 in DNA: TGCGCCAGCTCCGGGAGGGCGGGGAGGTCCTCCGGGGAGCTGTTTTTT. The encoded protein is CASSGRAGRSSGELFF.

The chain uses TRBV24-1 and TRBJ2-2; D is undetermined. The germline V and J ends were trimmed by 12 bases and 6 bases, with 13 bases remaining between them. The CDR3 runs to 12 residues. Germline CDR1 reads KGHDR; CDR2 reads SFDVKD. Written as DNA, the CDR3 is TGTGCCCGTGGGCCCGGTCCCGGGGAGCTGTTTTTT. It specifies CARGPGPGELFF.

This chain links TRBV7-2 with TRBJ2-7; tentative D call: TRBD1 (5 bases). V lost 3 bases to trimming and J lost 4 bases, with 19 bases between them. Germline lookup yields CDR1 SGHTA and CDR2 FQGNSA. The CDR3 totals 16 residues. The CDR3 DNA reads TGTGCCAGCAGCTTTTCGCTGCAGGCAGGGTTATACGAGCAGTACTTC. The encoded protein is CASSFSLQAGLYEQYF.

The sample holds a few counts of this clonotype. V usage is TRBV5-1 and J usage is TRBJ1-5; 7 bases map to TRBD1. In germline, CDR1 is SGHRS, CDR2 YFSETQ. J gave up 8 bases and V 4 bases, and 12 bases lay outside the gene matches. This CDR3 region has 15 residues. The CDR3 reads CASSPKQGFLKPQHF. CDR3 coding DNA: TGCGCCAGCAGCCCGAAACAGGGGTTCTTGAAGCCCCAGCATTTT.

This CDR3 reads CASSPLLSRGRSGYTF. CDR3 DNA sequence: TGTGCCAGCTCACCATTGCTGTCCAGGGGACGAAGTGGCTACACCTTC. The chain carries TRBV18 and TRBJ1-2; maybe TRBD1 (6 bases). Germline assignment: CDR1 KGHSH and CDR2 LQKENI. The CDR3 loop spans 16 amino acids. Trimming shortened V by 2 bases and J by 7 bases, and 20 bases separated the two germline ends.